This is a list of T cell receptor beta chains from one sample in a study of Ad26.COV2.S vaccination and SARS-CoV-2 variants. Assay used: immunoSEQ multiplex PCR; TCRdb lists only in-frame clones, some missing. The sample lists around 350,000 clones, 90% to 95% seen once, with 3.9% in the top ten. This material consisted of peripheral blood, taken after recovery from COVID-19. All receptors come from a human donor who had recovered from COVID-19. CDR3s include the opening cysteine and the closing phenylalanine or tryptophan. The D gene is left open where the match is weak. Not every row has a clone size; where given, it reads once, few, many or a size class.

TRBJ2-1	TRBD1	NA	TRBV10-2	TGCGCCAGCACCCGGAGGACAGGGGCAAATGAGCAGTTCTTC	CASTRRTGANEQFF
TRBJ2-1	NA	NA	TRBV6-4	TGTGCCAGCAGTGTCGGGGGGCGCTCCTACAATGAGCAGTTCTTC	CASSVGGRSYNEQFF
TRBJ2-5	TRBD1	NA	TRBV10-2	TGCGCCAGCAGTGGAACAGGGGGCGCGGAGTCTTTCCAAGAGACCCAGTACTTC	CASSGTGGAESFQETQYF
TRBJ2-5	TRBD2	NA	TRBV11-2	TGTGCCAGCAGCCCTATTCTTGCTAGCGGGGGGCGCCCCCAAGAGACCCAGTACTTC	CASSPILASGGRPQETQYF
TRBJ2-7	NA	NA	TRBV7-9	TGTGCCAGCAGCTCGATGCGGGGGCCCCTCTCCTACGAGCAGTACTTC	CASSSMRGPLSYEQYF
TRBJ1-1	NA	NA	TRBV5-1	TGCGCCAGCAGCTTGGGGCGTGGAGCCCTGGCTGAAGCTTTCTTT	CASSLGRGALAEAFF
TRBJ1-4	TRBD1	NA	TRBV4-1	TGCGCCAGCAGCCTTTGGGGCAGGGGGACTAATGAAAAACTGTTTTTT	CASSLWGRGTNEKLFF
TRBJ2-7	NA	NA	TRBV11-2	TGTGCCAGCAGCTTAGAGGGGGCCACCGCCTACGAGCAGTACTTC	CASSLEGATAYEQYF
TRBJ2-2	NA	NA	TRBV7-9	TGTGCCAGCAGCTCACAGGTGAACACCGGGGAGCTGTTTTTT	CASSSQVNTGELFF
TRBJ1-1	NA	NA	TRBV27	TGTGCCAGCAGTTTATCGCGGGGCGACATTTTGAACACTGAAGCTTTCTTT	CASSLSRGDILNTEAFF
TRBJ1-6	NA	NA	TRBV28	TGTGCCAGCAGTCCGACAGGTGGGAATTCACCCCTCCACTTT	CASSPTGGNSPLHF
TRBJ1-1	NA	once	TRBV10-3	TGTGCCACCTCATCCGCAAGCGGGATGAACACTGAAGCTTTCTTT	CATSSASGMNTEAFF
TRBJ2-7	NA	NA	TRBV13	TGTGCCAGCAGCTCCGCGGGGATCTACGAGCAGTACTTC	CASSSAGIYEQYF
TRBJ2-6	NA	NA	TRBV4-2	TGTGCCAGCAGCCAAGATTTGGGCTCTGGGGCCAACGTCCTGACTTTC	CASSQDLGSGANVLTF
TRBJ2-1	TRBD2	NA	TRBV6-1	TGTGCCAGCAGTGAACTGACTAGCGGGGGGAAATACAATGAGCAGTTCTTC	CASSELTSGGKYNEQFF
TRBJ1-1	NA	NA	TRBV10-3	TGTGCCATCAGTGAGTCAGGCAGGGTGAACACTGAAGCTTTCTTT	CAISESGRVNTEAFF
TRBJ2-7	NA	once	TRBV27	TGTGCCAGCAGTCGGGGGAACGAGCAGTACTTC	CASSRGNEQYF
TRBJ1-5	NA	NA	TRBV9	TGTGCCAGCAGCGTAGCGGGCTTGCAGCCCCAGCATTTT	CASSVAGLQPQHF
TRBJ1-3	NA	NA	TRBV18	TGTGCCAGCTCACCATTGGAAAACACCATATATTTT	CASSPLENTIYF
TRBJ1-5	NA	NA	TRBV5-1	TGCGCCAGCAGCTTGGATAAGACCCAGCATTTT	CASSLDKTQHF
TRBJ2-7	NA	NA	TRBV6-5	TGTGCCAGCAGTCGACTGGGGGGGCCTACCTACGAGCAGTACTTC	CASSRLGGPTYEQYF
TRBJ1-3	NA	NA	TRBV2	TGTGCCAGCAGTGGCGCTCCTTTTGGCGGCCGGATCCTGTTCGGAAACACCATATATTTT	CASSGAPFGGRILFGNTIYF
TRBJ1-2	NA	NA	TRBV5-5	TGTGCCAGCAGCTCGCCTGGGACGGCTAACTATGGCTACACCTTC	CASSSPGTANYGYTF
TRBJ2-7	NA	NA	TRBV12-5	TGTGCTAGTGGTTTGGTCACTAAGACCTACGAGCAGTACTTC	CASGLVTKTYEQYF
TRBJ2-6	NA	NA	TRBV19	TGTGCCAGTATGAAGGGGAGCTCTGGGGCCAACGTCCTGACTTTC	CASMKGSSGANVLTF
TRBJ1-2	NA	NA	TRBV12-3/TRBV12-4	TGTGCCAGCAGTGAGGGGGTGCCCTATGGCTACACCTTC	CASSEGVPYGYTF
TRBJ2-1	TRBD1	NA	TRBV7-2	TGTGCCAGCAGCTTAGCGGGACAGACGTTGAATGAGCAGTTCTTC	CASSLAGQTLNEQFF
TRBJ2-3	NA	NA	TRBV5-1	TGCGCCAGCAGCCAGGAAGCAGATACGCAGTATTTT	CASSQEADTQYF
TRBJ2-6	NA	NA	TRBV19	TGTGCCAGTAGTATCAAGGAGCAGGTATGGGCTGGGGCCAACGTCCTGACTTTC	CASSIKEQVWAGANVLTF
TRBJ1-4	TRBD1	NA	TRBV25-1	TGTGCCAGCAGTGAATATAGACGTTCAAGGACAGGCAATGAAAAACTGTTTTTT	CASSEYRRSRTGNEKLFF
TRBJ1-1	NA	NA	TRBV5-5	TGTGCCAGCAGCCCCGGGTGGCTGAACACTGAAGCTTTCTTT	CASSPGWLNTEAFF
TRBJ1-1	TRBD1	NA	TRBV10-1	TGCGCCAGCAGGGGACAGCCGAACACTGAAGCTTTCTTT	CASRGQPNTEAFF
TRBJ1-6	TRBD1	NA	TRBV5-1	TGCGCCAGCAGCGGAAGCCGGGACAGGGGTAATTCACCCCTCCACTTT	CASSGSRDRGNSPLHF
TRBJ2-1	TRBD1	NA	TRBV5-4	TGTGCCAGCAGCTCCTCGGACAGGGGGCTTTTCAACAATGAGCAGTTCTTC	CASSSSDRGLFNNEQFF
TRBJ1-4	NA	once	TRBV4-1	TGCGCCAGCAGCCAAGAAGCAGGCACAACTAATGAAAAACTGTTTTTT	CASSQEAGTTNEKLFF
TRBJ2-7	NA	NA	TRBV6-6	TGTGCCAGCAGTAAATACCCAACCCCCTACGAGCAGTACTTC	CASSKYPTPYEQYF
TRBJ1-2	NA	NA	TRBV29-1	TGCAGCGTTGTGGTCAGGGATCAAGGAGACTATGGCTACACCTTC	CSVVVRDQGDYGYTF
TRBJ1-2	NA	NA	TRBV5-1	TGCGCCAGCAGCGTACAGCCTACCAACTATGGCTACACCTTC	CASSVQPTNYGYTF
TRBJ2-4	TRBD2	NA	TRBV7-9	TGTGCCAGCAGCTCAGTTAGCGGGGGGCCCTTAGCCAAAAACATTCAGTACTTC	CASSSVSGGPLAKNIQYF
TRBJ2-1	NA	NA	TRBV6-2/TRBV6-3	TGTGCCAGCAGTGGGGATTCCATATATGAGCAGTTCTTC	CASSGDSIYEQFF
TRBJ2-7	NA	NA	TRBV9	TGTGCCAGCAGCGTAGGGAGAGGGTCCCACGAGCAGTACTTC	CASSVGRGSHEQYF
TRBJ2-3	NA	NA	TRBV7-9	TGTGCCAGCAGCTTACATGACACAGATACGCAGTATTTT	CASSLHDTDTQYF
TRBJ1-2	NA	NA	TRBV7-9	TGTGCCAGCAGCTTGAGGGCGGAGACCGGCTACACCTTC	CASSLRAETGYTF
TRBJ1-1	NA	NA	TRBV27	TGTGCCAGCAGTAGGGTGACGGCGAACACTGAAGCTTTCTTT	CASSRVTANTEAFF
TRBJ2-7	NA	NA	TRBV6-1	TGTGCCAGCAGTGAAGTCCCAGGGCCCACCTACGAGCAGTACTTC	CASSEVPGPTYEQYF
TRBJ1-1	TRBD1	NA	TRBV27	TGTGCCAGCAGTGCCAAGACAGGGGGCACTGAAGCTTTCTTT	CASSAKTGGTEAFF
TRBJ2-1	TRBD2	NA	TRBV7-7	TGTGCTAGCAGCTCGAGCGGGGGGGCTACCAATGAGCAGTTCTTC	CASSSSGGATNEQFF
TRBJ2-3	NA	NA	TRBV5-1	TGCGCCAGCAGCTTGGAGGGCAGGAGCACAGATACGCAGTATTTT	CASSLEGRSTDTQYF
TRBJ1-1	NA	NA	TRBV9	TGTGCCAGCAGCGTAGGTGCTTTAGGGGCCACTGAAGCTTTCTTT	CASSVGALGATEAFF
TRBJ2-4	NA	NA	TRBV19	TGTGCCAGTAGTAACGCGGGGATCGGCATTCAGTACTTC	CASSNAGIGIQYF
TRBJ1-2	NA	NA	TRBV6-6	TGTGCCAGCAGTCCTACAGGGTTCCATGGCTACACCTTC	CASSPTGFHGYTF
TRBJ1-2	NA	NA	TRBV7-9	TGTGCCAGCAGCTTAGGGGGCTATGGCTACACCTTC	CASSLGGYGYTF
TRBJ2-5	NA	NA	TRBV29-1	TGCAGCGCCGGCTTGCCGCAAGAGACCCAGTACTTC	CSAGLPQETQYF
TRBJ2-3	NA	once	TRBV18	TGTGCCAGCTCACCCGAGGGTGGGCAGTATTTT	CASSPEGGQYF
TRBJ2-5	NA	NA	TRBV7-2	TGTGCCAGCAGCTTAGGGTTTCAAGGCTCCGGGACCCAGTACTTC	CASSLGFQGSGTQYF
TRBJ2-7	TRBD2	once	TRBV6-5	TGTGCCAGCACTAGCGGGACCTCCTACGAGCAGTACTTC	CASTSGTSYEQYF
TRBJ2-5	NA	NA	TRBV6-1	TGTGCCAGCAGTGGACGCGGCAGGGCTTTAGGCCAAGAGACCCAGTACTTC	CASSGRGRALGQETQYF
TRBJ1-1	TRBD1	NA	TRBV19	TGTGCCAGTAGTCTCTGGACAGGGCAGGGCGATAATGAAGCTTTCTTT	CASSLWTGQGDNEAFF
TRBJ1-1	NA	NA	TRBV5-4	TGTGCCAGCAGCTTAAGAAACCAAGAAGCTTTCTTT	CASSLRNQEAFF